Shown below are 31 T cell receptor beta chains from a single sample sequenced in a study of blood T cell repertoires in COVID-19 (TCRdb year 2020). The library was generated by the immunoSEQ multiplex PCR assay. In TCRdb, the immuneACCESS table is reduced to in-frame sequences with V and J assigned. These tables do not hold every clone; where another copy was compared, an unresolved V gene accounts for under half, and the others remain unexplained. The sample profile shows fewer than 350,000 clones; about 90% of them were found once. In total, the top ten clones hold approximately 12% of the sample. The sequenced sample consisted of peripheral blood. These receptor sequences come from a woman in her twenties or thirties with COVID-19, enrolled during active disease.

The chain has TRBV6-5 and TRBJ2-3; TRBD2 aligns across 10 bases. The CDR3 contains 16 residues. The V segment lost 0 bases and the J segment 2 bases; nucleotides outside the gene matches: 2. Germline CDR1 is MNHEY and CDR2 is SVGAGI. The CDR3 DNA follows: TGTGCCAGCAGTTACTCCGGGACTAGCGCCACAGATACGCAGTATTTT. Translated: CASSYSGTSATDTQYF.

The chain employs TRBV5-1 and TRBJ2-5; 10 bases fit TRBD2. Germline loops: CDR1 SGHRS, CDR2 YFSETQ. This CDR3 has 15 residues. V was pared by 4 bases and J by 3 bases, with 6 bases of the junction left unmatched. CDR3: CASSLSGTSEETQYF. The CDR3 region has the DNA TGCGCCAGCAGCCTCTCCGGGACTAGCGAAGAGACCCAGTACTTC.

The V and J genes are TRBV5-6 and TRBJ1-3, with D uncertain. V lost 1 base, J lost 1 base, and 12 bases lay in between. The CDR3 contains 16 residues. Per the germline V gene, CDR1 is SGHDT and CDR2 is YYEEEE. The CDR3 loop is CASSLSGLTSGNTIYF. The DNA of the CDR3 is TGTGCCAGCAGCTTGTCGGGGTTGACGTCTGGAAACACCATATATTTT.

The J gene is TRBJ1-2, the V gene TRBV27; the D is unclear. The length of the CDR3 is 14 residues. Germline values: CDR1 MNHEY, CDR2 SMNVEV (reference sequence). Trimming left V 4 bases short and J 4 bases short, with 13 bases between. CDR3 DNA: TGTGCCAGCAGTTCCCATCGACCGGGCTATGGCTACACCTTC. It is translated as CASSSHRPGYGYTF.

The rearrangement joins TRBV4-1 to TRBJ1-4, with D unclear. Germline V lookup: CDR1 MGHRA, CDR2 YSYEKL. Deletions cut 8 bases from V and 0 bases from J, with 10 bases between. The CDR3 is 14 residues long. The CDR3 DNA reads as TGCGCCAGCGGAGCCTTTGCAACTAATGAAAAACTGTTTTTT. The encoded protein is CASGAFATNEKLFF.

V usage is TRBV11-3 and J usage is TRBJ2-3; D is unclear. Germline CDR1 reads SGHNT; CDR2 reads YENEEA. This CDR3 is 13 amino acids long. Deletions cut 1 base from V and 9 bases from J, with 11 bases between. The CDR3 sequence: CASSLGATNTQYF. Here the CDR3 DNA reads TGTGCCAGCAGCTTAGGGGCCACGAACACGCAGTATTTT.

The rearrangement uses TRBV2 and TRBJ2-7; D is possibly TRBD2 (6 bases). This CDR3 has 14 amino acids. Germline lookup yields CDR1 SNHLY and CDR2 FYNNEI. V lost 5 bases, J lost 4 bases, and 15 bases lay in between. DNA of the CDR3: TGTGCCAGCAGTTCCAGGAGGGGCGTTTACGAGCAGTACTTC. This translates into CASSSRRGVYEQYF.

This sequence joins TRBV18 and TRBJ1-4; TRBD1 might be the D (5 bases). The germline V and J ends were trimmed by 4 bases and 6 bases, with 12 bases remaining between them. The germline gives CDR1 KGHSH, CDR2 LQKENI. The CDR3 totals 14 residues. The CDR3 DNA reads TGTGCCAGCTCACTTAGGAAAGGGGATGAAAAACTGTTTTTT. Translation gives CASSLRKGDEKLFF.

The V and J genes are TRBV5-4 and TRBJ2-5, with D possibly being TRBD2 (6 bases). Trimming left V 3 bases short and J 1 base short, with 10 bases between. The germline CDR1 and CDR2 sequences are SGHNT and YYREEE (reference sequence). The CDR3 covers 14 residues. The CDR3 protein is CASSSGLIQETQYF. The CDR3 DNA reads as TGTGCCAGCAGCTCGGGACTGATCCAAGAGACCCAGTACTTC.

The genes are TRBV7-6 and TRBJ2-3, with 9 bases matching TRBD2. Trimming cost V 5 bases and J 2 bases; bases outside gene matches: 11. Germline lookup yields CDR1 SGHVS and CDR2 FNYEAQ. The CDR3 is 17 residues long. CDR3 region: CASSTPWRGGNTDTQYF. The DNA of the CDR3 is TGTGCCAGCAGCACTCCTTGGCGGGGGGGTAACACAGATACGCAGTATTTT.

The chain couples TRBV4-1 to TRBJ1-1, with TRBD1 as a possible D gene (6 bases). The CDR3 covers 16 residues. V dropped 0 bases and J dropped 1 base, with 12 bases sitting between them. Germline V gene sequence: CDR1 MGHRA, CDR2 YSYEKL. CDR3 nucleotides: TGCGCCAGCAGCCAAGACGTGTTGACAGGGAACACTGAAGCTTTCTTT. It is translated as CASSQDVLTGNTEAFF.

This clone was counted at least ten times. The J gene is TRBJ2-7, the V gene TRBV6-5; D is unresolved. Trimming pared 2 bases from V and 3 bases from J, leaving 8 bases between. This CDR3 region has 13 residues. Germline lookup yields CDR1 MNHEY and CDR2 SVGAGI. The DNA for the CDR3 is TGTGCCAGCAGTTACGGTCCGGGCTACGAGCAGTACTTC. Its protein is CASSYGPGYEQYF.

This clone was seen once. The CDR3 DNA follows: TGTGCCAGCAGCTTGGCGAGGGAGCAGTACTTC. Protein sequence: CASSLAREQYF. The genes are TRBV5-6 and TRBJ2-7; D is unclear. CDR3 length: 11 residues. The V and J ends lost 0 bases and 7 bases respectively, with 5 bases between them. From germline, CDR1 is SGHDT and CDR2 YYEEEE.

The rearrangement joins TRBV5-6 to TRBJ1-5, with D perhaps TRBD1 (5 bases). The germline V gene has CDR1 SGHDT and CDR2 YYEEEE. This CDR3 region has 13 residues. V dropped 0 bases and J dropped 10 bases, with 11 bases sitting between them. The CDR3 DNA reads TGTGCCAGCAGCTTGGCCAGGGACTACCCCCAGCATTTT. This sequence encodes CASSLARDYPQHF.

The chain combines TRBV15 with TRBJ1-2; TRBD1 matches 9 bases. Trimming took 3 bases from V and 4 from J; bases not matched to a gene: 9. CDR1 LNHNV and CDR2 YYDKDF come from the germline V gene (reference sequence). The length of the CDR3 is 16 residues. DNA for the CDR3: TGTGCCACCAGCAGTCGCCGGGACAGGGTCCCCTATGGCTACACCTTC. Protein product: CATSSRRDRVPYGYTF.

V is TRBV28 and J is TRBJ1-5; TRBD1 is a possible D gene (6 bases). Trimming removed 4 bases at V and 0 bases at J, with 7 bases between. This CDR3 is built from 14 residues. Germline CDR1 reads MDHEN; CDR2 reads SYDVKM. The CDR3 DNA is TGTGCCAGCAGTTGGACAGATAGCAATCAGCCCCAGCATTTT. Protein sequence: CASSWTDSNQPQHF.

This chain joins TRBV7-2 and TRBJ2-3, with 14 bases fitting TRBD2. This CDR3 comprises 17 residues. Germline V gives CDR1 SGHTA, CDR2 FQGNSA. With V trimmed by 4 bases and J by 5 bases, 8 bases remained unmatched. CDR3 DNA: TGTGCCAGCAGCTCCCCAGGACTAGCGGGGGGTCGAGATACGCAGTATTTT. Its translation is CASSSPGLAGGRDTQYF.

Here the CDR3 reads CASSPQWNTEAFF. The DNA of the CDR3 is TGTGCCAGCAGCCCCCAATGGAACACTGAAGCTTTCTTT. V is TRBV7-2 and J is TRBJ1-1, with no clear D. Germline V gene sequence: CDR1 SGHTA, CDR2 FQGNSA. V lost 5 bases and J lost 1, with 8 bases in between. The CDR3 spans 13 residues.

This sequence joins TRBV11-2 and TRBJ2-3; D call uncertain. The CDR3 sequence is 13 residues long. The V end lost 1 base, the J end lost 1 base, and 3 bases lay between the germline ends. Germline V gives CDR1 SGHAT, CDR2 FQNNGV. As DNA, the CDR3 is TGTGCCAGCAGCTTAGGGCGCACAGATACGCAGTATTTT. This codes for CASSLGRTDTQYF.

CDR3 residues: CARSIDQETQYF. CDR3 in DNA: TGTGCCAGGTCGATAGACCAAGAGACCCAGTACTTC. The rearrangement links TRBV6-5 to TRBJ2-5; no definite D call. Germline V CDR1 and CDR2: MNHEY, SVGAGI. This CDR3 has 12 amino acids. Deletions cut 9 bases from V and 0 bases from J, with 8 bases between.

The CDR3 protein is CASSDRQGGQPQHF. The CDR3 coding sequence is TGTGCCAGCAGTGACCGACAGGGTGGTCAGCCCCAGCATTTT. The rearrangement links TRBV2 to TRBJ1-5; TRBD1 agrees at 7 bases. This CDR3 comprises 14 residues. Germline-derived CDR1 and CDR2 are SNHLY and FYNNEI. V was clipped by 3 bases and J by 6 bases; unmatched bases: 5. Looking up the rest from reference TRBV2 and TRBJ1-5 gives the full variable domain: EPEVTQTPSHQVTQMGQEVILRCVPISNHLYFYWYRQILGQKVEFLVSFYNNEISEKSEIFDDQFSVERPDGSNFTLKIRSTKLEDSAMYFCASSDRQGGQPQHFGDGTRLSIL.

The rearrangement joins TRBV6-5 to TRBJ1-2; D uncertain. Germline loops: CDR1 MNHEY, CDR2 SVGAGI. The CDR3 extends over 12 amino acids. Trimming removed 5 bases from V and 6 bases from J, with 10 bases in between. In DNA, the CDR3 is TGTGCCAGCAGTCGAGGACTGGATGGCTACACCTTC. Translating gives CASSRGLDGYTF.

This clone was observed many times. This specimen includes other DNA sequences encoding the same CDR3. V usage is TRBV12-3 or TRBV12-4 and J usage is TRBJ2-2, with a weak D call TRBD2 (5 bases). The CDR3 is 12 residues long. Trimming shortened V by 8 bases and J by 5 bases, and 9 bases separated the two germline ends. The CDR3 bases are TGTGCCAGCTCCCGGGGTACCGGGGAGCTGTTTTTT. Residues: CASSRGTGELFF.

This sequence joins TRBV11-2 and TRBJ2-5, with 9 nucleotides matching TRBD2. The J segment lost 5 bases and the V segment lost 2 bases, leaving 6 bases of the junction unmatched. This CDR3 contains 15 residues. Germline CDR1 reads SGHAT; CDR2 reads FQNNGV. The CDR3 DNA reads TGTGCCAGCAGCTTATGGCGGGGGGGCGAGGAGACCCAGTACTTC. As protein: CASSLWRGGEETQYF.

This CDR3 reads CASSVEGRSTEAFF. The CDR3, as DNA: TGTGCCAGCAGTGTTGAGGGGAGGTCCACTGAAGCTTTCTTT. The chain joins TRBV2 to TRBJ1-1, with D maybe TRBD1 (5 bases). Trimming shortened V by 4 bases and J by 4 bases, and 13 bases separated the two germline ends. Germline lookup yields CDR1 SNHLY and CDR2 FYNNEI. There are 14 residues in the CDR3.

The chain carries TRBV7-2 and TRBJ1-2; D gene uncertain. Per the germline V gene, CDR1 is SGHTA and CDR2 is FQGNSA. This CDR3 has 15 residues. Between the trimmed V and J ends, which lost 10 bases and 4 bases, there was a span of 22 bases. Here the CDR3 reads CATSRTGKGFYGYTF. As DNA, the CDR3 is TGTGCCACCTCCCGGACGGGGAAGGGTTTCTATGGCTACACCTTC.

This rearrangement joins TRBV5-4 to TRBJ1-2; D is possibly TRBD1 (5 bases). This CDR3 contains 14 residues. The ends were cut back, 4 bases at V and 5 bases at J, with 15 bases in the middle. Germline CDR1 and CDR2: SGHNT and YYREEE (reference sequence). The DNA for the CDR3 is TGTGCCAGCAGCGGACTAGGGACGGGTTATGGCTACACCTTC. It is translated as CASSGLGTGYGYTF.

The gene calls are TRBV5-1 and TRBJ1-4; TRBD1 agrees at 7 bases. Germline V CDR1 and CDR2: SGHRS, YFSETQ. V lost 3 bases, J lost 4 bases, and 9 bases stayed unmatched. The CDR3 contains 16 residues. The CDR3 DNA reads TGCGCCAGCAGCTCCAACCCCGGGACAGATAATGAAAAACTGTTTTTT. Translation: CASSSNPGTDNEKLFF.

The chain joins TRBV6-5 to TRBJ1-3; 8 bases line up with TRBD1. With V trimmed by 0 bases and J by 3 bases, 4 bases remained unmatched. Per the germline V gene, CDR1 is MNHEY and CDR2 is SVGAGI. This CDR3 is built from 16 residues. The CDR3 loop is CASSYSRTGNGNTIYF. The DNA of the CDR3 is TGTGCCAGCAGTTACTCGCGGACAGGGAATGGAAACACCATATATTTT.

In this sample, this clone turned up a few times. The chain has TRBV5-4 and TRBJ2-7; D perhaps matches TRBD1 (6 bases). Trimming stripped 2 bases from V and 2 bases from J, with 8 bases between. CDR1 and CDR2 from the germline V gene are SGHNT and YYREEE (reference sequence). There are 13 residues in the CDR3. CDR3 protein: CASSFGTTYEQYF. The DNA of the CDR3 is TGTGCCAGCAGCTTCGGGACAACCTACGAGCAGTACTTC.

CDR3 amino acids: CASSLAGVRHEQYF. The CDR3 coding sequence is TGTGCCAGCAGCTTAGCCGGGGTGCGCCACGAGCAGTACTTC. The genes are TRBV13 and TRBJ2-7; a possible D gene is TRBD2 (5 bases). Germline V gives CDR1 PRHDT, CDR2 FYEKMQ (reference sequence). V lost 1 base and J 5 bases, leaving 12 bases between the germline ends. The CDR3 is made up of 14 amino acids.